These T cell receptor beta chains were read from a single sample in a study of T-cell memory formation after mild COVID-19. TCRdb analysed the 5' RACE reads with MiXCR anew, one entry per CDR3 protein. The data contain about 270,000 distinct CDR3 sequences, 15% to 17% of them singletons. Material: PBMCs or a T cell subset sorted from them (not recorded which). These receptors originate from an adult woman who had mild COVID-19 (a few samples of this study predate the infection). Cell type and time point are not known. The CDR3 runs from the conserved cysteine through the conserved F or W. A D gene is named only where the DNA matches it firmly. Clone size appears in some rows only: once, few, many, or a class for an expanded clone.

TRBJ2-2 | TRBD1 | - | TRBV12-3/TRBV12-4 | CASDRANTGELFF | TGTGCCAGCGACAGGGCTAACACCGGGGAGCTGTTTTTT
TRBJ2-1 | - | once | TRBV12-3/TRBV12-4 | CASSSTGRDEQFF | TGTGCCAGCAGTTCGACAGGGAGGGATGAGCAGTTCTTC
TRBJ1-5 | - | - | TRBV3-1 | CASSHQDPRGSNQPQHF | TGTGCCAGCAGCCATCAAGACCCGAGGGGAAGCAATCAGCCCCAGCATTTT
TRBJ2-1 | TRBD2 | few | TRBV4-1 | CASSTSGNPAYNEQFF | TGCGCCAGCAGCACTAGCGGGAACCCCGCCTACAATGAGCAGTTCTTC
TRBJ2-7 | - | few | TRBV3-1 | CASSQVGRTSEQYF | TGTGCCAGCAGCCAAGTTGGCCGGACAAGCGAGCAGTACTTC
TRBJ2-1 | - | - | TRBV3-1 | CASSQARGVLGNEQFF | TGTGCCAGCAGCCAAGCCAGAGGAGTATTAGGCAATGAGCAGTTCTTC
TRBJ2-7 | TRBD2 | - | TRBV6-5 | CASSWRTSSSYEQYF | TGTGCCAGCAGTTGGCGGACTAGCAGCTCCTACGAGCAGTACTTC
TRBJ2-5 | - | few | TRBV6-2/TRBV6-3 | CASSYGGRGDGETQYF | TGTGCCAGCAGTTACGGGGGCCGAGGCGACGGGGAGACCCAGTACTTC
TRBJ1-2 | TRBD1 | - | TRBV7-9 | CASSNLRDSYGYTF | TGTGCCAGCAGCAATCTACGGGACAGCTATGGCTACACCTTC
TRBJ2-1 | - | few | TRBV3-1 | CASSSRRGVRYNEQFF | TGTGCCAGCAGCTCCCGGAGGGGGGTGAGGTACAATGAGCAGTTCTTC
TRBJ1-1 | - | many | TRBV7-2 | CASSTPSGKNTEAFF | TGTGCCAGCAGCACACCCTCGGGGAAGAACACTGAAGCTTTCTTT
TRBJ1-4 | - | - | TRBV12-3/TRBV12-4 | CASSPAVGKLFF | TGTGCCAGCAGCCCAGCCGTGGGAAAACTGTTTTTT
TRBJ1-1 | - | - | TRBV12-3/TRBV12-4 | CASSTQGLGTEAFF | TGTGCCAGCAGTACCCAGGGCTTAGGGACTGAAGCTTTCTTT
TRBJ1-2 | - | many | TRBV5-4 | CASSYPETGDYGYTF | TGTGCCAGCAGCTACCCGGAGACAGGAGACTATGGCTACACCTTC
TRBJ2-7 | TRBD2 | many | TRBV7-8 | CASSLTSGTYEQYF | TGTGCCAGCAGCTTAACTAGCGGAACTTACGAGCAGTACTTC
TRBJ2-7 | TRBD1 | few | TRBV7-6 | CASSLAGGTGTYEQYF | TGTGCCAGCAGCTTAGCCGGGGGGACAGGGACTTACGAGCAGTACTTC
TRBJ2-3 | - | medium-sized | TRBV20-1 | CSARDPRGDTQYF | TGCAGTGCTAGAGACCCCAGGGGAGATACGCAGTATTTT